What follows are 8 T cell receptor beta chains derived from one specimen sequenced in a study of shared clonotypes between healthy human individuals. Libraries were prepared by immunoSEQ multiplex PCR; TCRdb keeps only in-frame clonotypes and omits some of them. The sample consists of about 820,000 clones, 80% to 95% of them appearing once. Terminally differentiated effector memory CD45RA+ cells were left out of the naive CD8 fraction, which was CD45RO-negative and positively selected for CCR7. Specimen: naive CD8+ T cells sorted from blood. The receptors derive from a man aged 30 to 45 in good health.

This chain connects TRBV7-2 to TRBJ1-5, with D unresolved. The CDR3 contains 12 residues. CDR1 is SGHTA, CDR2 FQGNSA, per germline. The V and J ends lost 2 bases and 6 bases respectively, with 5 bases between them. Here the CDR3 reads CASSLPGQPQHF. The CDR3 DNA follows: TGTGCCAGCAGCTTACCGGGTCAGCCCCAGCATTTT.

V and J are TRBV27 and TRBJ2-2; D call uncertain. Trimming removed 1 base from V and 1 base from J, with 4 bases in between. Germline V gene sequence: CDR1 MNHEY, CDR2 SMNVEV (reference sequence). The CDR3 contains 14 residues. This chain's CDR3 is CASSLFLNTGELFF. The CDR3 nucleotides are TGTGCCAGCAGTTTATTTCTGAACACCGGGGAGCTGTTTTTT.

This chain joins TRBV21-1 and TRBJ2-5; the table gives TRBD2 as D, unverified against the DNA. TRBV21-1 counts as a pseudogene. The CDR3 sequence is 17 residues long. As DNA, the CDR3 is TGTGCCAGCAGCAAAGACAGGAGCGGGGAGTACCAAGAGACCCAGTACTTC. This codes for CASSKDRSGEYQETQYF.

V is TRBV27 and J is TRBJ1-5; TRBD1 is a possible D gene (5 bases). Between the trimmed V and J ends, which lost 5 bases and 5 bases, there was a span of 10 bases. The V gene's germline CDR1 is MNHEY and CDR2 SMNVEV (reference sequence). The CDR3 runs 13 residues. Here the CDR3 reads CASSRGADQPQHF. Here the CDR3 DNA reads TGTGCCAGCAGTAGAGGGGCAGATCAGCCCCAGCATTTT.

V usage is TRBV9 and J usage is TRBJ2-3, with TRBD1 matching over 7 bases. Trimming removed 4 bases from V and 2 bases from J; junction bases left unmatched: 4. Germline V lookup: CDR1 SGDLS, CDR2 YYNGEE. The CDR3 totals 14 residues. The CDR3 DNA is TGTGCCAGCAGCCCGGGACAGCTCACAGATACGCAGTATTTT. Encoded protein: CASSPGQLTDTQYF. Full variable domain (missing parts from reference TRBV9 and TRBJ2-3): DSGVTQTPKHLITATGQRVTLRCSPRSGDLSVYWYQQSLDQGLQFLIQYYNGEERAKGNILERFSAQQFPDLHSELNLSSLELGDSALYFCASSPGQLTDTQYFGPGTRLTVL.

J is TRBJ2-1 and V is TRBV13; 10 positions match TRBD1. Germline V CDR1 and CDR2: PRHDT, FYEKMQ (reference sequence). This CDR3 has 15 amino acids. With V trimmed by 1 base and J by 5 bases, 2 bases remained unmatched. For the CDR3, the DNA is TGTGCCAGCAGCTTAGTGGGACAGGGGAACAATGAGCAGTTCTTC. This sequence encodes CASSLVGQGNNEQFF.

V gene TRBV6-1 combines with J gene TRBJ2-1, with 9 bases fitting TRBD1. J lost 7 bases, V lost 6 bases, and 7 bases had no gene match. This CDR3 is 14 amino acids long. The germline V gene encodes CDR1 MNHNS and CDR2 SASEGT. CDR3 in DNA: TGTGCCAGCAGGGGAGACAGGGGGAAAAATGAGCAGTTCTTC. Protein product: CASRGDRGKNEQFF.

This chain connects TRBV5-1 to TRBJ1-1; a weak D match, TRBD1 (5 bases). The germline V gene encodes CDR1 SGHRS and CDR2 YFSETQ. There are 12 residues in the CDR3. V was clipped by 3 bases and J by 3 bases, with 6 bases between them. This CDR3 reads CASSSGDTEAFF. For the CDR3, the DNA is TGCGCCAGCAGCTCGGGGGACACTGAAGCTTTCTTT.